The 10 T cell receptor beta chains in this list originate from one sample, sequenced in a study of CD8 T cells in Susac syndrome. With random hexamers, roughly 0.45 to 1 ug RNA was reverse transcribed. TCRdb ran MiXCR on the immunoSEQ multiplex PCR reads and lists one entry per CDR3 protein. This table holds 150,000 to 180,000 distinct CDR3 sequences, roughly 95% found once. The specimen sequenced was CD8+ T cells from PBMCs. Every receptor here comes from a human donor with multiple sclerosis.

This chain connects TRBV27 to TRBJ2-3, with TRBD2 matching over 8 bases. Germline V gene lookup returns CDR1 MNHEY and CDR2 SMNVEV (reference sequence). Trimming cost V 0 bases and J 5 bases; bases outside gene matches: 1. The CDR3 is made up of 14 amino acids. The CDR3 protein is CASSLSAGVDTQYF. The CDR3 bases are TGTGCCAGCAGTTTATCAGCGGGGGTAGATACGCAGTATTTT.

The table lists this clonotype with a few counts. The chain couples TRBV18 to TRBJ2-1; D is undetermined. CDR3 length: 13 residues. Germline V gene sequence: CDR1 KGHSH, CDR2 LQKENI. Trimming removed 3 bases from V and 2 bases from J, with 5 bases in between. The CDR3 reads CASSPRAYNEQFF. As DNA, the CDR3 is TGTGCCAGCTCACCCCGCGCCTACAATGAGCAGTTCTTC.

This chain connects TRBV20-1 to TRBJ2-1, with TRBD2 identical over 11 bases. The ends lost 0 bases at V and 11 bases at J; junction bases unmatched: 6. The CDR3 spans 14 residues. CDR1 DFQATT and CDR2 SNEGSKA come from the germline V gene (reference sequence). The CDR3 loop is CSARDPLAGGKQFF. CDR3 DNA sequence: TGCAGTGCTAGAGATCCGCTAGCGGGGGGAAAGCAGTTCTTC.

The genes are TRBV27 and TRBJ2-5; maybe TRBD2 (6 bases). Trimming took off 5 bases at V and 3 bases at J, with 16 bases between the two ends. This CDR3 comprises 15 residues. Germline V gene sequence: CDR1 MNHEY, CDR2 SMNVEV (reference sequence). This CDR3 reads CASSPRWGGEETQYF. The CDR3 DNA is TGTGCCAGCAGTCCACGATGGGGCGGGGAAGAGACCCAGTACTTC.

This chain joins TRBV11-2 and TRBJ2-2; 9 bases line up with TRBD1. Germline CDR1 reads SGHAT; CDR2 reads FQNNGV. Unmatched junction bases numbered 12, after V lost 3 bases and J lost 7 bases. The CDR3 spans 17 residues. The CDR3 DNA reads as TGTGCCAGCAGCTTCCCCCTGACAGGGGGGAGCGTCGGGGAGCTGTTTTTT. This translates into CASSFPLTGGSVGELFF.

The gene calls are TRBV7-9 and TRBJ2-5, with TRBD2 matching 13 bases. The CDR3 runs to 15 residues. Germline CDR1 reads SEHNR; CDR2 reads FQNEAQ (reference sequence). J gave up 6 bases and V 5 bases, and 6 bases lay outside the gene matches. CDR3 sequence reads: CASSPLAGGPKTQYF. The DNA of the CDR3 is TGTGCCAGCAGCCCACTAGCGGGGGGGCCCAAGACCCAGTACTTC.

The genes are TRBV6-1 and TRBJ2-3; 10 nucleotides agree with TRBD2. The CDR3 extends over 17 amino acids. With 4 bases clipped from V and 2 bases from J, the junction kept 9 bases outside the gene matches. The germline V gene has CDR1 MNHNS and CDR2 SASEGT. The CDR3 coding sequence is TGTGCCAGCAGTGTTCGCGGACTAGCGGAATACACAGATACGCAGTATTTT. Its translation: CASSVRGLAEYTDTQYF.

The chain joins TRBV4-1 to TRBJ2-1; D uncertain. Deletions cut 2 bases from V and 6 bases from J, with 8 bases between. Per the germline V gene, CDR1 is MGHRA and CDR2 is YSYEKL. The CDR3 totals 13 residues. The CDR3 sequence is CASSQTPSNEQFF. CDR3 sequence (DNA): TGCGCCAGCAGCCAAACTCCCTCCAATGAGCAGTTCTTC.

V is TRBV9 and J is TRBJ1-2; 7 bases align to TRBD1. Germline CDR1 is SGDLS and CDR2 is YYNGEE. The CDR3 spans 14 residues. V was clipped by 3 bases and J by 3 bases; unmatched bases: 5. The CDR3 DNA is TGTGCCAGCAGCGACGGACAGGCTTACTATGGCTACACCTTC. Protein: CASSDGQAYYGYTF.

This CDR3 reads CASSPHSGDGAFF. CDR3 sequence (DNA): TGTGCCAGCAGTCCGCACTCAGGGGACGGAGCTTTCTTT. This rearrangement joins TRBV25-1 to TRBJ1-1, with D perhaps matching TRBD1 (6 bases). The CDR3 has 13 residues. Germline lookup yields CDR1 MGHDK and CDR2 SYGVNS. The ends were cut back, 5 bases at V and 10 bases at J, with 17 bases in the middle.